This entry is about one TCR beta chain. Its antigen is unknown. TCRdb reanalysed the 5' RACE reads using MiXCR and keeps one entry per CDR3 protein. The sample gives approximately 100,000 distinct CDR3 sequences, around 11% of which show up once; 27% is in the top ten. V shed 0 bases and J 2 bases; nucleotides not matched to a gene: 4. This CDR3 is 16 amino acids long. Germline loops: CDR1 SNHLY, CDR2 FYNNEI. The sample is drawn from a study of T-cell memory formation after mild COVID-19. About the study: Largely donor-specific sequence clusters came from a couple of donors. Study results and caveats: Day 15 to 85 contracting clones showed balanced CD4/CD8; later expanders leaned CD4+. Most CD4+ clones that shrank were in CM and EM, while CD8+ ones turned up in EMRA.

The clonotype originates from an adult woman who had mild COVID-19 (a few samples of this study predate the infection). Cell type and time point are not known. Sequenced: PBMCs or a T cell subset sorted from them (not recorded which). J is TRBJ2-1 and V is TRBV2, with 7 bases fitting TRBD1. The CDR3 DNA sequence: TGTGCCAGCAGTGAAGCGCCCCAGGGGGCCTACAATGAGCAGTTCTTC. It codes for CASSEAPQGAYNEQFF.